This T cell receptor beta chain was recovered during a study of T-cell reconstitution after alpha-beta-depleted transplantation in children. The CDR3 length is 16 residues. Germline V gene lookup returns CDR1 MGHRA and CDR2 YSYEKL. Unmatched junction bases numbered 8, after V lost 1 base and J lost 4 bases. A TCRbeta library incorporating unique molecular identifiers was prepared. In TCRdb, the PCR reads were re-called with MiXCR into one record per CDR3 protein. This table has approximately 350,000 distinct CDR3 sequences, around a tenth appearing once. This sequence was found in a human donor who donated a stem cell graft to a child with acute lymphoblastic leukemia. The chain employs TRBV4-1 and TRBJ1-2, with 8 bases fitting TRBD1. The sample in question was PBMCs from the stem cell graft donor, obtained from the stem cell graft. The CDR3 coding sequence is TGCGCCAGCAGCCAAGGGTTGGCGGGACAGGTCTATGGCTACACCTTC. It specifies CASSQGLAGQVYGYTF.